This T cell receptor beta chain was sequenced for a study of T cell repertoires in cytomegalovirus infection. The V gene lost 2 bases and the J gene lost 1 base, with 8 bases spanning the gap. Looked up from germline, CDR1 is SGHTA and CDR2 is FQGNSA. This CDR3 spans 14 amino acids. TCRdb redid the calling of the reads with MiXCR, one entry per CDR3 protein. This table holds around 430,000 distinct CDR3 sequences, about 42% found once. There are a few counts of this clonotype. The antigen is not known. This TCR came from a human donor in good health (CMV status not recorded). Some clones in this sample may be carry-over from other donors' samples. The chain recombines TRBV7-2 with TRBJ1-1; D not certain. Sequencing used cultured PBMCs, obtained from culture after CMV antigen stimulation. The CDR3 sequence is CASSLRRGNTEAFF. The CDR3 coding sequence is TGTGCCAGCAGCTTAAGACGGGGGAACACTGAAGCTTTCTTT.